This T cell receptor beta chain emerged from a study of T cell responses to AZD1222 COVID-19 vaccine. Concerning this clone: The antigen remains undetermined. The junction differs from germline at one of its ends, possibly a read error.

Whole-study results and caveats: A reported finding is that nearly half of spike-specific TCRs target unmutated variant regions. Compared with day 0, the breadth and depth of the Spike-specific TCR repertoire rose significantly after two doses of AZD1222. It was only after the peak T cell response that any repertoires were sampled. At baseline, just six AZD1222 recipients tested seropositive.

Clones were sequenced by immunoSEQ multiplex PCR, and TCRdb holds only the in-frame ones, with some missing. The sample consists of approximately 150,000 clones, 85% to 95% of them appearing once. The CDR3 spans 16 residues. Germline CDR1 reads MDHEN; CDR2 reads SYDVKM. The rearrangement uses TRBV28 and TRBJ2-7; maybe TRBD1 (5 bases). The receptor's source is an adult in good health. Sequencing used peripheral blood, obtained on day 0 of AZD1222 vaccination. The CDR3 DNA reads TGTGTCAGCAGTTCCCCCTGGACACGGCTATCCTACGAGCAGTACTTC. It yields the protein CVSSSPWTRLSYEQYF. Together with reference TRBV28 and TRBJ2-7, the CDR3 gives the full variable domain: DVKVTQSSRYLVKRTGEKVFLECVQDMDHENMFWYRQDPGLGLRLIYFSYDVKMKEKGDIPEGYSVSREKKERFSLILESASTNQTSMYLCVSSSPWTRLSYEQYFGPGTRLTVT.